The 5 T cell receptor beta chains listed next were all sequenced from one sample in a study of blood T cell repertoires in COVID-19. The data were produced by immunoSEQ multiplex PCR, yet TCRdb's version contains in-frame clones alone and is incomplete. This table holds roughly 220,000 clones, just over 85% found once. Sequencing used peripheral blood. These receptors all stem from a man younger than 40 who had recovered from COVID-19.

This clone was seen once. The chain couples TRBV7-9 to TRBJ2-5; D is perhaps TRBD2 (6 bases). CDR1 and CDR2 (germline): SEHNR, FQNEAQ (reference sequence). The CDR3 runs to 13 residues. V was trimmed by 2 bases and J by 4 bases, leaving 8 bases between them. CDR3 nucleotides: TGTGCCAGCAGCTTAATGGAGGGAGAGACCCAGTACTTC. Translation gives CASSLMEGETQYF.

J is TRBJ2-1 and V is TRBV5-4; 10 bases map to TRBD2. The CDR3 runs 17 residues. Losses at the gene ends were 4 bases for V and 4 bases for J; bases not matched to a gene: 11. The germline V gene has CDR1 SGHNT and CDR2 YYREEE (reference sequence). CDR3 DNA: TGTGCCAGCAGCGGGATGGGAGCGGGGGGGCCTTACAATGAGCAGTTCTTC. Encoded protein: CASSGMGAGGPYNEQFF.

This chain joins TRBV6-5 and TRBJ1-4; D gene unclear. Germline V CDR1 and CDR2: MNHEY, SVGAGI. The CDR3 loop spans 15 amino acids. The V gene lost 5 bases and the J gene lost 8 bases, with 18 bases spanning the gap. CDR3 residues: CASSKIIPGREKLFF. The CDR3 DNA reads as TGTGCCAGCAGTAAAATAATACCTGGCAGGGAAAAACTGTTTTTT.

The J gene is TRBJ2-5, the V gene TRBV10-2; 12 nucleotides agree with TRBD1. V gave up 4 bases and J gave up 4 bases; unmatched junction bases: 10. The CDR3 contains 17 residues. CDR1 is WSHSY, CDR2 SAAADI, per germline. The CDR3 reads CASSGMTGTGGRETQYF. The CDR3 DNA follows: TGCGCCAGCAGTGGGATGACAGGGACAGGGGGCCGAGAGACCCAGTACTTC.

The rearrangement uses TRBV18 and TRBJ2-1; 11 bases agree with TRBD1. From germline, CDR1 is KGHSH and CDR2 LQKENI. V was clipped by 3 bases and J by 0 bases; unmatched bases: 7. The CDR3 spans 18 residues. The CDR3 DNA reads as TGTGCCAGCTCACCCCGGACAGGGGGCGGGAGCTCCTACAATGAGCAGTTCTTC. It encodes CASSPRTGGGSSYNEQFF.